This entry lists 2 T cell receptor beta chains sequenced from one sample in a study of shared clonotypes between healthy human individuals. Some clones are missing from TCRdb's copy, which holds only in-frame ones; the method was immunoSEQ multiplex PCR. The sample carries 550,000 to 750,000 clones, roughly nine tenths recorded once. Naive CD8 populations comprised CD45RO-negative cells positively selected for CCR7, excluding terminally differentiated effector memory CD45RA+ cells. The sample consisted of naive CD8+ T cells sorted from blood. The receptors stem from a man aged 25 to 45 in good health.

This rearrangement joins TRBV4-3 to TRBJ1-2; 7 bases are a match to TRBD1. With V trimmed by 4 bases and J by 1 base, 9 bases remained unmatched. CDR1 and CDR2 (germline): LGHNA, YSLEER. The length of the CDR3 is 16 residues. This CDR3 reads CASSPTRDSYNYGYTF. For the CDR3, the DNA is TGCGCCAGCAGCCCAACCCGGGACAGTTATAACTATGGCTACACCTTC.

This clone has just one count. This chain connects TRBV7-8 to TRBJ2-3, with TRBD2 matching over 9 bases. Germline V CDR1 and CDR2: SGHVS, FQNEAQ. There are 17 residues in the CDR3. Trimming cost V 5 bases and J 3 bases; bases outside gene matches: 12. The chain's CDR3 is CASSKGLAEIRTDTQYF. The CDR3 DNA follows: TGTGCCAGCAGCAAGGGACTAGCTGAAATTCGTACAGATACGCAGTATTTT.